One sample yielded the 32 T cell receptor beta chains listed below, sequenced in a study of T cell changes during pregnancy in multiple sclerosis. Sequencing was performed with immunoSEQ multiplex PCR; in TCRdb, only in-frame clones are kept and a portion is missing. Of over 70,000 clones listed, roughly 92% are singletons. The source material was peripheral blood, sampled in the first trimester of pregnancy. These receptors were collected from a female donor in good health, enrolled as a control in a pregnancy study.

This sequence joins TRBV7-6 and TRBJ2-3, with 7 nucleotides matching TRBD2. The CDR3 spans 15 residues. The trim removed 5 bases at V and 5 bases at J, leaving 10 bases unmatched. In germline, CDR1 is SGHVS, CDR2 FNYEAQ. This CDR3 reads CASSQGGPGGDTQYF. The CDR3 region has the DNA TGTGCCAGCAGCCAGGGAGGGCCGGGGGGAGATACGCAGTATTTT.

CDR3 DNA sequence: TGTGCCAGCAGCCGCCTCCCGGCCGGGACTGGGGCCAACGTCCTGACTTTC. Its translation is CASSRLPAGTGANVLTF. The V and J genes are TRBV6-4 and TRBJ2-6; weak D call: TRBD2 (5 bases). Trimming pared 6 bases from V and 2 bases from J, leaving 17 bases between. There are 17 residues in the CDR3. CDR1 is MRHNA, CDR2 SNTAGT, per germline.

DNA of the CDR3: TGCGCCAGCAGCCAAGATACGAAAGGAGAGGAGCAGTTCTTC. It codes for CASSQDTKGEEQFF. The chain employs TRBV4-1 and TRBJ2-1; the D is unclear. V was pared by 0 bases and J by 10 bases, with 13 bases between. This CDR3 comprises 14 residues. The V gene's germline CDR1 is MGHRA and CDR2 YSYEKL.

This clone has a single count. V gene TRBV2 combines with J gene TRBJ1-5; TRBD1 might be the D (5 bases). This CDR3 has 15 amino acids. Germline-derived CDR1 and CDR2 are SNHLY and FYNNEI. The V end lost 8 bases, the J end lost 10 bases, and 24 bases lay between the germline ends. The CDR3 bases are TGTGCCAGCCCTGGCGTGGGGGGGGGAAGCTTCCCCCAGCATTTT. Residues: CASPGVGGGSFPQHF.

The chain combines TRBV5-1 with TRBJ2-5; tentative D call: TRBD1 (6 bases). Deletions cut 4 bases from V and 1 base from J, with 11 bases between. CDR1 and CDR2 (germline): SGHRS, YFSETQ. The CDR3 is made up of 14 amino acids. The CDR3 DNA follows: TGCGCCAGCAGCGTTGGACAGATCCAAGAGACCCAGTACTTC. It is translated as CASSVGQIQETQYF.

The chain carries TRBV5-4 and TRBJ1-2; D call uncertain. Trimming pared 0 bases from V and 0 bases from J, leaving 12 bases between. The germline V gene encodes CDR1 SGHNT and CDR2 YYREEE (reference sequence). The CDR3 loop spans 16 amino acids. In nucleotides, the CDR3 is TGTGCCAGCAGCTTGGCGGTCCCTGGAGCTAACTATGGCTACACCTTC. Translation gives CASSLAVPGANYGYTF.

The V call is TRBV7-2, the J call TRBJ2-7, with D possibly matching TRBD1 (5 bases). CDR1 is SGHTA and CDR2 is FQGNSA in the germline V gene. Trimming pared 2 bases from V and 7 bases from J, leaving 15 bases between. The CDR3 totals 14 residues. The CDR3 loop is CASSLLGRVREQYF. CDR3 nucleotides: TGTGCCAGCAGCTTATTGGGCAGGGTGAGGGAGCAGTACTTC. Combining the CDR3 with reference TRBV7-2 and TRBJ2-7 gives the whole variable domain GAGVSQSPSNKVTEKGKDVELRCDPISGHTALYWYRQSLGQGLEFLIYFQGNSAPDKSGLPSDRFSAERTGGSVSTLTIQRTQQEDSAVYLCASSLLGRVREQYFGPGTRLTVT.

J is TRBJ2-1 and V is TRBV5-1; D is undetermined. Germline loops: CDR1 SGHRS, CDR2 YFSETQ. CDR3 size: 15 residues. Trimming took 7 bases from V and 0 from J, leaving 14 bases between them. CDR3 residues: CASGEGSSSYNEQFF. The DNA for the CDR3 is TGCGCCAGCGGAGAAGGATCGAGCTCCTACAATGAGCAGTTCTTC.

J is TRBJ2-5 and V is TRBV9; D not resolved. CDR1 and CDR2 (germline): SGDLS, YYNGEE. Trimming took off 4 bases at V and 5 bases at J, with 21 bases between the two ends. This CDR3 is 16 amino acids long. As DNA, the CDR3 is TGTGCCAGCAGCTCTCATGCCCTAGAGAGGTACGAGACCCAGTACTTC. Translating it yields CASSSHALERYETQYF.

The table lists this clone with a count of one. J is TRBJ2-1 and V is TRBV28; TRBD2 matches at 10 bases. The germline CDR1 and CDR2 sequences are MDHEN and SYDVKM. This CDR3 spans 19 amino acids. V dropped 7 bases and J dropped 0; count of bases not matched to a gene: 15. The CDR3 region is CASIPLASGGRDSYNEQFF. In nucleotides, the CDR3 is TGTGCCAGCATCCCATTGGCTAGCGGGGGTAGAGACTCCTACAATGAGCAGTTCTTC.

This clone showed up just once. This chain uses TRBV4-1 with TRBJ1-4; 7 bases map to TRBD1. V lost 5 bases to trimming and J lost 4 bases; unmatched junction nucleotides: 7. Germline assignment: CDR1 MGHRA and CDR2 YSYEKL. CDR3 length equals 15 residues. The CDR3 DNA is TGCGCCAGCAGCGGTAGACAGGGCCTTAATGAAAAACTGTTTTTT. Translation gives CASSGRQGLNEKLFF.

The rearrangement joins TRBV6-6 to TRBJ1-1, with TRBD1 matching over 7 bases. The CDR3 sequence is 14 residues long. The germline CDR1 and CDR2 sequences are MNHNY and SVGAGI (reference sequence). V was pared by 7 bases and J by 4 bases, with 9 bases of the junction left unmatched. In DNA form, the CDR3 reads TGTGCCAGCACTCCGACAGGGTCGGTCACTGAAGCTTTCTTT. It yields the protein CASTPTGSVTEAFF.

The CDR3 here is CASSFMRDRYEQYF. CDR3 DNA: TGTGCCAGCAGCTTTATGCGGGATCGGTACGAGCAGTACTTC. This rearrangement joins TRBV11-2 to TRBJ2-7; D possibly corresponds to TRBD2 (6 bases). CDR1 and CDR2 (germline): SGHAT, FQNNGV. V was clipped by 3 bases and J by 4 bases, with 13 bases between them. This CDR3 contains 14 residues.

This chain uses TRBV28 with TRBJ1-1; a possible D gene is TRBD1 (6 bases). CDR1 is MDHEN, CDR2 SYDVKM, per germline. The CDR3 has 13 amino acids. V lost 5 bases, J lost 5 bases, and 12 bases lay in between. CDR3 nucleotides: TGTGCCAGCAGTATCCCAGGGGCTACTGAAGCTTTCTTT. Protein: CASSIPGATEAFF.

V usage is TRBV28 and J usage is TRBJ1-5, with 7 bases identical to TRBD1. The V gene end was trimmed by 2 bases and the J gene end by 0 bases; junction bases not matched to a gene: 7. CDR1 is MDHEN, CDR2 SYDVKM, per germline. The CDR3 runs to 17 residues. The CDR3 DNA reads TGTGCCAGCAGTTTAAGACAGGGAGCCTATAGCAATCAGCCCCAGCATTTT. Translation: CASSLRQGAYSNQPQHF.

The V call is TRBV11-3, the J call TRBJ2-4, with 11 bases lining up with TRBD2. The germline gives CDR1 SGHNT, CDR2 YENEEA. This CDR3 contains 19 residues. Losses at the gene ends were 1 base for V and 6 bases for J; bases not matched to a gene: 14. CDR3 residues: CASSLGVGLAGGPANIQYF. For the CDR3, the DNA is TGTGCCAGCAGCTTAGGGGTTGGCTTAGCGGGAGGGCCCGCAAACATTCAGTACTTC.

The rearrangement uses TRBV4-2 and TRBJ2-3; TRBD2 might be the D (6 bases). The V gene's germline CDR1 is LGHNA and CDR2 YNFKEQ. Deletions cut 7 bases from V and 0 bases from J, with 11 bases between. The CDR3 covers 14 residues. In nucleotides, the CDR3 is TGTGCCAGCATGTTCGGGGGAAGCACAGATACGCAGTATTTT. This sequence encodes CASMFGGSTDTQYF.

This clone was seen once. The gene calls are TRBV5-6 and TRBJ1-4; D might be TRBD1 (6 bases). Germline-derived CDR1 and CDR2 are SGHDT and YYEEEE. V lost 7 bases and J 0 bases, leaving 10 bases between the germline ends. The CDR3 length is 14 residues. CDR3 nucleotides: TGTGCCAGCGCCACAGGGTCAACTAATGAAAAACTGTTTTTT. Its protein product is CASATGSTNEKLFF.

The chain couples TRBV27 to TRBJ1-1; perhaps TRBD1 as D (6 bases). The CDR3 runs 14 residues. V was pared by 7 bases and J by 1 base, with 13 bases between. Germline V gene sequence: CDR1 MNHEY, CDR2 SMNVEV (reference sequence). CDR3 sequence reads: CASNRGGPNTEAFF. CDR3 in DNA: TGTGCCAGCAACCGGGGGGGCCCGAACACTGAAGCTTTCTTT.

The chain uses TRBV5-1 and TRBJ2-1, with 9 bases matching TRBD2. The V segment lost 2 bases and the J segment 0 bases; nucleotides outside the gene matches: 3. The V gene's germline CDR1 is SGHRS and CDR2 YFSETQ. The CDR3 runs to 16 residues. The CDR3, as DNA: TGCGCCAGCAGCTTTTTACTAGCGGGCTCCTACAATGAGCAGTTCTTC. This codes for CASSFLLAGSYNEQFF. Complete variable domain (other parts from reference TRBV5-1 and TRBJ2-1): KAGVTQTPRYLIKTRGQQVTLSCSPISGHRSVSWYQQTPGQGLQFLFEYFSETQRNKGNFPGRFSGRQFSNSRSEMNVSTLELGDSALYLCASSFLLAGSYNEQFFGPGTRLTVL.

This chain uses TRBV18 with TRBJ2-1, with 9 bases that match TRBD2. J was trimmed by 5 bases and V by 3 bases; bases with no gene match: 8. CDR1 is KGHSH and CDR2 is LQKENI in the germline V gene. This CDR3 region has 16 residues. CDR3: CASSPKAGGPDNEQFF. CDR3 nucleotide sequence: TGTGCCAGCTCACCTAAGGCGGGAGGGCCAGACAATGAGCAGTTCTTC.

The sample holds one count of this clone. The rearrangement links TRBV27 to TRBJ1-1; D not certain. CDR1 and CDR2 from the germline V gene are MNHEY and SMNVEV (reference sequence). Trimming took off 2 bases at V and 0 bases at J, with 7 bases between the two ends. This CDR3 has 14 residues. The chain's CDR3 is CASSLNGMNTEAFF. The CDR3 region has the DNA TGTGCCAGCAGTTTAAACGGTATGAACACTGAAGCTTTCTTT.

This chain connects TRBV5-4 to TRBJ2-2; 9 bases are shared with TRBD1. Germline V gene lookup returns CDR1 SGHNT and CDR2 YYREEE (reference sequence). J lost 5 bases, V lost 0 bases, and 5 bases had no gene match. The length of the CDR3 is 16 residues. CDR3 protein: CASSLGGQGTTGELFF. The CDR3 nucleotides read TGTGCCAGCAGCTTGGGGGGACAGGGTACTACCGGGGAGCTGTTTTTT.

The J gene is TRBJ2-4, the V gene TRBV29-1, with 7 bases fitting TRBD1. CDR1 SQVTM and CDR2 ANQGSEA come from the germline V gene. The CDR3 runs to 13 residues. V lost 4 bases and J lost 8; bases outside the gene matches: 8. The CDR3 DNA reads TGCAGCGTTGCTCGAGGGGGCGAAGACATTCAGTACTTC. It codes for CSVARGGEDIQYF.

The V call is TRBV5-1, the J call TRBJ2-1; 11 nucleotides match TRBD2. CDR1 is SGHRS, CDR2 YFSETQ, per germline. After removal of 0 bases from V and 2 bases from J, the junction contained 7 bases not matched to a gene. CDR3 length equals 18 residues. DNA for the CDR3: TGCGCCAGCAGCTTGGAAGGTAGCGGGAGGGCAACCTACAATGAGCAGTTCTTC. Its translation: CASSLEGSGRATYNEQFF. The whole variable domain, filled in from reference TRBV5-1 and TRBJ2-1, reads KAGVTQTPRYLIKTRGQQVTLSCSPISGHRSVSWYQQTPGQGLQFLFEYFSETQRNKGNFPGRFSGRQFSNSRSEMNVSTLELGDSALYLCASSLEGSGRATYNEQFFGPGTRLTVL.

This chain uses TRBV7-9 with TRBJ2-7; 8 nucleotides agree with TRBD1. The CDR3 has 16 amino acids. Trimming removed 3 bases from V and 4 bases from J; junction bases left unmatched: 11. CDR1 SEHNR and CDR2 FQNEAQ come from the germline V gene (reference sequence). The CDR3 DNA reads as TGTGCCAGCAGCTTGGGCCGGGGGACAGGACTATACGAGCAGTACTTC. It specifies CASSLGRGTGLYEQYF.

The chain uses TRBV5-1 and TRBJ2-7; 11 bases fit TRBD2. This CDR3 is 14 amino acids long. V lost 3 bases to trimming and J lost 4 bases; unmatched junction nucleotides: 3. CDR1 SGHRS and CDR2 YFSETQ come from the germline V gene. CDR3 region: CASSSSGGSYEQYF. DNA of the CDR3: TGCGCCAGCAGCTCTAGCGGGGGGTCTTACGAGCAGTACTTC.

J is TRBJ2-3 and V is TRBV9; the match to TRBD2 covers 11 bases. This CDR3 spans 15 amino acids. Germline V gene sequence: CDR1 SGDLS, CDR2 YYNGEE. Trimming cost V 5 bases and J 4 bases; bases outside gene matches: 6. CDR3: CASRSLAGGPDTQYF. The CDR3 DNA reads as TGTGCCAGCAGGAGTCTAGCGGGAGGCCCAGATACGCAGTATTTT.

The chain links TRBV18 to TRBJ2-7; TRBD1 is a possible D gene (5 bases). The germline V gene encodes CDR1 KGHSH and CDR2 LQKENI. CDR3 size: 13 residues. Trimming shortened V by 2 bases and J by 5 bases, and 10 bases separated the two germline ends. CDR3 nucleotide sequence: TGTGCCAGCTCACCAGGGGCCCAGGACGAGCAGTACTTC. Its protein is CASSPGAQDEQYF.

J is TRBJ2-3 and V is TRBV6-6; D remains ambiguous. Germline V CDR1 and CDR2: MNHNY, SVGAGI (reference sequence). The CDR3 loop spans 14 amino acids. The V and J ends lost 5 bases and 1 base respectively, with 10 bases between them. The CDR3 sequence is CASSPSRGTDTQYF. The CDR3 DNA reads TGTGCCAGCAGTCCCTCCCGGGGCACAGATACGCAGTATTTT.

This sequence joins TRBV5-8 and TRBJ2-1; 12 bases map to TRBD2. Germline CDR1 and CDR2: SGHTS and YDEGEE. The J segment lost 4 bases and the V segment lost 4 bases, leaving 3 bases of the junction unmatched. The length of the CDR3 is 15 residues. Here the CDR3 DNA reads TGTGCCAGCAGCCTCGGACTAGCGGGGTACAATGAGCAGTTCTTC. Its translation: CASSLGLAGYNEQFF.

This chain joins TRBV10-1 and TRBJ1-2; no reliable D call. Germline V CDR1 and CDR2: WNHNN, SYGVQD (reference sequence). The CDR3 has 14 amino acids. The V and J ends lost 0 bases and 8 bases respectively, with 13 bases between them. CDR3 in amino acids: CASSESSLPGGYTF. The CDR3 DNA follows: TGCGCCAGCAGTGAGTCGTCTCTCCCGGGAGGCTACACCTTC.